The clone carrying this TCR beta chain was seen more than once but under ten times. Its antigen is not identified. cDNA molecules, individually, were tagged with unique molecular identifiers. TCRdb reanalysed the 5' RACE reads using MiXCR and keeps one entry per CDR3 protein. The top ten clones hold roughly 10% of a sample with around 50,000 distinct CDR3 sequences, 11% of them seen once. These data are taken from a study of early T cells in non-severe SARS-CoV-2 infection. Study summary: Unpaired chains resulted from sequencing bulk RNA of unsorted whole blood. Overall study results and limits: Anti-spike CD8 responses were favored in VDJdb matching, and private and CD4 specificities were missed.

The CDR3 covers 11 residues. Trimming shortened V by 3 bases and J by 12 bases, and 12 bases separated the two germline ends. Germline V gene sequence: CDR1 DFQATT, CDR2 SNEGSKA (reference sequence). Sequenced sample: whole blood. This receptor was obtained from an adult who was a healthcare worker with PCR-confirmed SARS-CoV-2 infection or an uninfected control (not recorded which). The rearrangement links TRBV20-1 to TRBJ2-1; D ambiguous. This chain's CDR3 is CSASPSEGQFF. The CDR3 nucleotides are TGCAGTGCTAGCCCCAGTGAAGGGCAGTTCTTC.